The next 5 T cell receptor beta chains were all read from a single sample in a study of post-analysis software for immune sequencing data. Antigen specificity for these receptors is unknown. Study-wide results and limits: TRBV5-6, TRBV5-1 and TRBV20-1 belonged to a set of roughly five TRBV segments that were more frequent in patients than controls.

Unique molecular identifiers tagged the TCR beta cDNA libraries. TCRdb recomputed calls from the PCR reads with MiXCR, one row per CDR3 protein. The profile shows about 770,000 distinct CDR3 sequences, 40% to 55% of them singletons. The sequenced sample was blood. The receptors shown here come from a girl between 10 and 17 years old with multiple sclerosis.

The chain carries TRBV20-1 and TRBJ2-7; TRBD2 matches 7 bases. CDR3 length: 15 amino acids. The V segment lost 0 bases and the J segment 7 bases; nucleotides outside the gene matches: 12. CDR1 DFQATT and CDR2 SNEGSKA come from the germline V gene (reference sequence). The CDR3 region has the DNA TGCAGTGCTAGAGATCCTAGCGGACTTCTGGGGGAGCAGTACTTC. This codes for CSARDPSGLLGEQYF.

The chain's CDR3 is CASSHRSDTQYF. The CDR3 bases are TGTGCCAGCAGTCATCGTTCAGATACGCAGTATTTT. The rearrangement links TRBV12-3 or TRBV12-4 to TRBJ2-3; no firm D call. The V end was cut by 5 bases, the J end by 4 bases, with 7 bases between. CDR3 length: 12 amino acids.

The chain joins TRBV19 to TRBJ2-7, with 7 bases lining up with TRBD1. Unmatched junction bases numbered 13, after V lost 5 bases and J lost 6 bases. Germline lookup yields CDR1 LNHDA and CDR2 SQIVND (reference sequence). The CDR3 covers 15 residues. The DNA for the CDR3 is TGTGCCAGTAGTCCCCCTGAGGGACAGCGCGGCGAGCAGTACTTC. Its translation is CASSPPEGQRGEQYF. The entire variable domain, with the rest obtained from reference TRBV19 and TRBJ2-7, is as follows: DGGITQSPKYLFRKEGQNVTLSCEQNLNHDAMYWYRQDPGQGLRLIYYSQIVNDFQKGDIAEGYSVSREKKESFPLTVTSAQKNPTAFYLCASSPPEGQRGEQYFGPGTRLTVT.

There are a few counts of this clonotype. The chain couples TRBV20-1 to TRBJ2-1; no definite D call. Trimming cost V 6 bases and J 3 bases, with 18 bases left between them. The CDR3 is 15 amino acids. In germline, CDR1 is DFQATT, CDR2 SNEGSKA (reference sequence). Here the CDR3 reads CSARTDLLGYNEQFF. CDR3 DNA: TGCAGTGCAAGGACCGACCTTCTAGGCTACAATGAGCAGTTCTTC.

The chain has TRBV7-2 and TRBJ2-2; D could derive from TRBD1 or TRBD2 (5 bases each). Germline V gene data show CDR1 as SGHTA and CDR2 as FQGNSA. Trimming removed 5 bases from V and 4 bases from J, with 14 bases in between. The CDR3 sequence is 15 residues long. As DNA, the CDR3 is TGTGCCAGCAGCATTGCGGTTGGGACCACCGGGGAGCTGTTTTTT. Translating gives CASSIAVGTTGELFF.